This T cell receptor (beta chain) emerged from a study of blood T cell repertoires in COVID-19. Study summary: There were acute and convalescent COVID-19 samples, and they came from the United States, Italy and Spain. PBMCs, B-cell-depleted T cells, or T cells were the source of the cDNA or gDNA that made up the material.

The germline gives CDR1 MNHEY, CDR2 SVGAGI. The V and J ends lost 7 bases and 4 bases respectively, with 16 bases between them. The CDR3 contains 14 residues. The participants were between about 18 and 90 years old and came from about two dozen US areas. The study counted Cohort 3 donors as recovered given two negative PCRs, clearance, or symptom resolution. Only in-frame clones appear in the TCRdb table, and some are missing; sequencing was by immunoSEQ multiplex PCR. The data show 450,000 to 500,000 clones, about 90% seen once. The V and J genes are TRBV6-5 and TRBJ1-2; maybe TRBD1 (6 bases). This sequence was found in a woman between 18 and 30 years old who had recovered from COVID-19. Sequencing was performed on PBMCs or T cells enriched from blood (not recorded which). CDR3 protein: CASTVGGWSYGYTF. As DNA, the CDR3 is TGTGCCAGCACTGTTGGGGGCTGGAGCTATGGCTACACCTTC.